A selection of T cell receptor beta chains follows, all from one sample in a study of T cells in Graves' hyperthyroidism and ophthalmopathy. Each CDR3 protein is one row after TCRdb ran MiXCR on the multiplex PCR reads. The sample has 300,000 to 350,000 distinct CDR3 sequences; roughly 18% are singletons. Sequenced input: blood. Source of these receptors: a woman in her forties or fifties with Graves' hyperthyroidism. CDR3s include the opening cysteine and the closing phenylalanine or tryptophan. Each record gives: clone size, D gene, J gene, V gene, CDR3 protein, CDR3 DNA. A D gene is named only where the DNA matches it firmly. Rows give clone size only sometimes, using once, few, many, or a class for an expanded clone.

many . TRBJ2-7 TRBV27 CASSQLNRGGGYEQYF TGTGCCAGCAGTCAGCTCAACAGGGGAGGCGGCTACGAGCAGTACTTC
. TRBD1 TRBJ1-2 TRBV18 CASSPYGTGSNYGYTF TGTGCCAGCTCACCATATGGGACAGGGTCTAACTATGGCTACACCTTC
few . TRBJ1-3 TRBV2 CASIPSRLGNTIYF TGTGCCAGCATTCCCTCGCGGCTGGGAAACACCATATATTTT
. . TRBJ2-3 TRBV5-1 CASSGPDTQYF TGCGCCAGCAGCGGCCCAGATACGCAGTATTTT
. TRBD1 TRBJ2-5 TRBV5-6 CASSFWDRQETQYF TGTGCCAGCAGCTTCTGGGACAGGCAAGAGACCCAGTACTTC
once TRBD2 TRBJ2-1 TRBV20-1 CSASGLAGGSRENEQFF TGCAGTGCTTCGGGACTAGCGGGAGGGAGTCGAGAGAATGAGCAGTTCTTC
few . TRBJ1-2 TRBV10-3 CAISDQGDYGYTF TGTGCCATCAGTGACCAGGGCGACTATGGCTACACCTTC
few TRBD1 TRBJ2-2 TRBV12-3/TRBV12-4 CASSQQGIQGELFF TGTGCCAGCAGTCAACAGGGGATTCAGGGGGAGCTGTTTTTT
. TRBD1 TRBJ1-3 TRBV28 CASSPGTGDTIYF TGTGCCAGCAGTCCCGGGACAGGTGACACCATATATTTT
many . TRBJ2-1 TRBV12-3/TRBV12-4 CASRGETNEQFF TGTGCCAGCAGGGGTGAAACCAATGAGCAGTTCTTC
many . TRBJ2-4 TRBV20-1 CSARDPGLAKNIQYF TGCAGTGCTAGAGATCCTGGGCTAGCCAAAAACATTCAGTACTTC
. TRBD1 TRBJ1-2 TRBV20-1 CSASPISGTGVDYTF TGCAGTGCCAGTCCCATTTCCGGGACAGGGGTTGACTACACCTTC
few . TRBJ2-3 TRBV5-4 CASSYNTDTQYF TGTGCCAGCAGCTACAACACAGATACGCAGTATTTT
many . TRBJ1-1 TRBV11-2 CASSLTGRPTWTEAFF TGTGCCAGCAGCCTCACCGGACGCCCGACGTGGACTGAAGCTTTCTTT
many TRBD1 TRBJ1-6 TRBV2 CASSVGQFNSPLHF TGTGCCAGCAGTGTGGGACAGTTCAATTCACCCCTCCACTTT
many TRBD1 TRBJ2-3 TRBV12-3/TRBV12-4 CASSLEGALTDTQYF TGTGCCAGCAGCTTAGAGGGGGCTTTGACAGATACGCAGTATTTT
few . TRBJ2-1 TRBV12-3/TRBV12-4 CASSLARVNNEQFF TGTGCCAGCAGTTTGGCAAGAGTTAACAATGAGCAGTTCTTC
few TRBD1 TRBJ1-2 TRBV7-2 CASSGDRVTYGYTF TGTGCCAGCAGCGGGGACAGGGTTACCTATGGCTACACCTTC
. . TRBJ1-4 TRBV4-1 CASSQEVVDEKLFF TGCGCCAGCAGCCAAGAGGTAGTAGATGAAAAACTGTTTTTT
many TRBD1 TRBJ1-5 TRBV28 CASRTGGGQPQHF TGTGCCAGCAGGACAGGGGGCGGTCAGCCCCAGCATTTT
. TRBD2 TRBJ2-1 TRBV6-5 CASSLGRGYSYNEQFF TGTGCCAGCAGTTTGGGGCGGGGGTATTCCTACAATGAGCAGTTCTTC
few . TRBJ1-1 TRBV19 CASSGGRVRNTEAFF TGTGCCAGTAGTGGCGGTAGGGTAAGGAACACTGAAGCTTTCTTT
. TRBD1 TRBJ1-1 TRBV12-5 CATTEGQGNDSEAFF TGTGCTACTACCGAGGGACAGGGAAATGATAGTGAAGCTTTCTTT
. . TRBJ1-2 TRBV20-1 CSARGGDGYTF TGCAGTGCTAGAGGAGGGGATGGCTACACCTTC
few . TRBJ2-2 TRBV12-3/TRBV12-4 CASSLLEVEGTGELFF TGTGCCAGCAGTTTATTAGAAGTGGAGGGGACCGGGGAGCTGTTTTTT